These 19 T cell receptor beta chains were sequenced from one sample in a study of spatial heterogeneity in lung cancer. General study results and limits: It was found that expanded intratumoral alpha and beta TCR counts tracked tumor mutation counts.

Sample time point: sample taken at primary tumor resection. TCRdb redid the calling of the 5' RACE reads with MiXCR, one entry per CDR3 protein. The sample includes about 100,000 distinct CDR3 sequences, 4.4% of them seen just once. These receptors' targets are unknown. Sequences were derived from lung tumor tissue, sampled at surgery. The origin of the receptors is a male donor with early-stage non-small cell lung cancer.

There are a few counts of this clonotype. V usage is TRBV20-1 and J usage is TRBJ2-3; D is ambiguous. Trimming removed 5 bases at V and 2 bases at J, with 11 bases between. The CDR3 totals 13 residues. Germline CDR1 DFQATT, CDR2 SNEGSKA (reference sequence). CDR3 bases: TGCAGTGCTCGGTCACCCCCCACAGATACGCAGTATTTT. Its translation: CSARSPPTDTQYF.

The V and J genes are TRBV2 and TRBJ2-3; 11 bases match TRBD2. This CDR3 is 16 amino acids long. With V trimmed by 1 base and J by 1 base, 1 base remained unmatched. CDR1 and CDR2 (germline): SNHLY, FYNNEI. The CDR3 region has the DNA TGTGCCAGCAGTGAAGAGGGACTAGCGGGCACAGATACGCAGTATTTT. Translated: CASSEEGLAGTDTQYF.

The CDR3 loop reads CASSLYASSYEQYF. DNA of the CDR3: TGTGCCAGCAGCTTGTATGCCAGCTCCTACGAGCAGTACTTC. V usage is TRBV5-5 and J usage is TRBJ2-7; D is ambiguous. The ends were cut back, 1 base at V and 0 bases at J, with 8 bases in the middle. CDR3 length equals 14 residues. CDR1 and CDR2 (germline): SGHKS, YYEKEE (reference sequence).

The CDR3 is CASFGSGNTIYF. CDR3 nucleotides: TGTGCCAGCTTCGGTTCTGGAAACACCATATATTTT. The chain is built from TRBV7-9 and TRBJ1-3; D is uncertain. The CDR3 runs 12 residues. Germline CDR1 is SEHNR and CDR2 is FQNEAQ (reference sequence). Trimming shortened V by 8 bases and J by 1 base, and 6 bases separated the two germline ends.

At least ten counts were recorded for this clonotype. The chain couples TRBV10-1 to TRBJ1-1; 12 bases match TRBD1. This CDR3 has 15 amino acids. Germline values: CDR1 WNHNN, CDR2 SYGVQD (reference sequence). The V gene end was trimmed by 0 bases and the J gene end by 6 bases; junction bases not matched to a gene: 2. CDR3 DNA sequence: TGCGCCAGCAGTGAGTCGGGACAGGGGGCCGCTGAAGCTTTCTTT. As protein: CASSESGQGAAEAFF.

In this sample, this clonotype turned up many times. This sequence joins TRBV4-1 and TRBJ2-2; D possibly uses TRBD1 or TRBD2 (7 bases each). This CDR3 is built from 15 residues. The germline V gene encodes CDR1 MGHRA and CDR2 YSYEKL. V lost 4 bases and J lost 7, with 16 bases in between. The CDR3 here is CASSLFRGGSGELFF. CDR3 DNA: TGCGCCAGCAGCCTCTTCAGGGGGGGAAGCGGGGAGCTGTTTTTT.

This clonotype came up many times. The chain carries TRBV7-9 and TRBJ2-7; D remains unclear. Germline V lookup: CDR1 SEHNR, CDR2 FQNEAQ (reference sequence). The CDR3 length is 12 residues. The V gene lost 1 base and the J gene lost 4 bases, with 5 bases spanning the gap. CDR3 sequence reads: CASSLVRYEQYF. In nucleotides, the CDR3 is TGTGCCAGCAGCTTAGTGCGGTACGAGCAGTACTTC.

This clonotype showed up many times. The CDR3 loop reads CASSIRTENIQYF. The CDR3 DNA reads as TGTGCCAGCAGCATTCGGACAGAAAACATTCAGTACTTC. This chain links TRBV11-2 with TRBJ2-4, with D possibly matching TRBD1 (6 bases). CDR3 length: 13 amino acids. Germline V gene lookup returns CDR1 SGHAT and CDR2 FQNNGV. Trimming removed 5 bases at V and 5 bases at J, with 10 bases between.

Many counts were recorded for this clonotype. The gene calls are TRBV5-1 and TRBJ2-1; D is uncertain. V lost 2 bases and J 8 bases, leaving 8 bases between the germline ends. The germline gives CDR1 SGHRS, CDR2 YFSETQ. CDR3 length: 12 residues. The CDR3 bases are TGCGCCAGCAGCTTTATCCTTGATGAGCAGTTCTTC. Amino acids: CASSFILDEQFF.

The V and J genes are TRBV28 and TRBJ2-1, with TRBD2 as a possible D gene (6 bases). Germline V CDR1 and CDR2: MDHEN, SYDVKM. Deletions cut 4 bases from V and 0 bases from J, with 13 bases between. The CDR3 is 16 residues long. The chain's CDR3 is CASSSPGLPSYNEQFF. The CDR3 coding sequence is TGTGCCAGCAGTTCACCGGGACTCCCCTCCTACAATGAGCAGTTCTTC.

In its sample, this clonotype was seen a few times. The rearrangement links TRBV7-9 to TRBJ2-7; maybe TRBD2 (6 bases). CDR1 is SEHNR, CDR2 FQNEAQ, per germline (reference sequence). The CDR3 totals 16 residues. V was trimmed by 5 bases and J by 0 bases, leaving 17 bases between them. The CDR3 here is CASSPEGGGISYEQYF. The CDR3, as DNA: TGTGCCAGCAGCCCAGAGGGTGGCGGGATCTCCTACGAGCAGTACTTC.

This clonotype was counted between two and nine times. The J gene is TRBJ2-1, the V gene TRBV27, with D hard to call. Trimming shortened V by 3 bases and J by 13 bases, and 19 bases separated the two germline ends. This CDR3 has 14 residues. CDR1 is MNHEY, CDR2 SMNVEV, per germline (reference sequence). DNA of the CDR3: TGTGCCAGCAGTTTTTGGGCTGGTGGGCAGCTACAGTTCTTC. Its protein product is CASSFWAGGQLQFF.

This clonotype was found a few times. The rearrangement uses TRBV18 and TRBJ1-2; TRBD1 matches 7 bases. The CDR3 consists of 13 residues. With 6 bases clipped from V and 4 bases from J, the junction kept 5 bases outside the gene matches. Germline CDR1 reads KGHSH; CDR2 reads LQKENI. The DNA for the CDR3 is TGTGCCAGCTCCAAGGACAGGCGCTATGGCTACACCTTC. Translating gives CASSKDRRYGYTF.

This clonotype was seen ten or more times. The V gene is TRBV20-1, the J gene TRBJ2-1; 12 bases line up with TRBD2. The CDR3 loop spans 16 amino acids. J lost 3 bases, V lost 0 bases, and 3 bases had no gene match. The germline gives CDR1 DFQATT, CDR2 SNEGSKA (reference sequence). CDR3 DNA sequence: TGCAGTGCTAGAGACCCTAGCGGGAGGGACTACAATGAGCAGTTCTTC. Amino acids: CSARDPSGRDYNEQFF.

A few counts support this clonotype. As DNA, the CDR3 is TGCGCCAGCAGCCCACCGTGGGACAGGGTGACCCAGTACTTC. Its translation: CASSPPWDRVTQYF. The chain has TRBV5-1 and TRBJ2-5, with 9 bases aligning to TRBD1. The CDR3 extends over 14 amino acids. The V and J ends lost 4 bases and 7 bases, in that order; junction bases with no gene match: 8. The V gene's germline CDR1 is SGHRS and CDR2 YFSETQ. Drawing the rest from reference TRBV5-1 and TRBJ2-5, the complete variable domain is KAGVTQTPRYLIKTRGQQVTLSCSPISGHRSVSWYQQTPGQGLQFLFEYFSETQRNKGNFPGRFSGRQFSNSRSEMNVSTLELGDSALYLCASSPPWDRVTQYFGPGTRLLVL.

Ten or more counts support this clonotype. The chain uses TRBV11-1 and TRBJ1-1, with D unclear. This CDR3 has 13 residues. CDR1 is SGHAT and CDR2 is FQDESV in the germline V gene (reference sequence). V was shortened by 2 bases and J by 7 bases, with 11 bases between the two germline ends. CDR3 loop: CASSLLGSVEAFF. The CDR3 DNA is TGTGCCAGCAGCTTATTGGGGTCCGTTGAAGCTTTCTTT.

The V call is TRBV12-3 or TRBV12-4, the J call TRBJ1-1; D is ambiguous. The CDR3 covers 13 residues. The V gene lost 5 bases and the J gene lost 0 bases, with 7 bases spanning the gap. The CDR3 spells CASSAQMNTEAFF. The CDR3 DNA reads as TGTGCCAGCAGTGCCCAGATGAACACTGAAGCTTTCTTT.

This clonotype was recorded at least ten times. This chain connects TRBV6-5 to TRBJ1-4; D unclear. Germline CDR1 and CDR2: MNHEY and SVGAGI. Trimming cost V 7 bases and J 4 bases, with 13 bases left between them. The CDR3 totals 14 residues. CDR3 protein: CASKATQLNEKLFF. In DNA form, the CDR3 reads TGTGCCAGCAAGGCGACACAGCTTAATGAAAAACTGTTTTTT.

In this sample, this clonotype turned up many times. The CDR3 reads CSARDQGTGGDTQYF. The CDR3 DNA sequence: TGCAGTGCTAGAGACCAAGGGACAGGCGGAGATACGCAGTATTTT. The chain couples TRBV20-1 to TRBJ2-3; 8 bases are shared with TRBD1. This CDR3 spans 15 amino acids. Germline V CDR1 and CDR2: DFQATT, SNEGSKA (reference sequence). Trimming at V came to 0 bases and at J to 5 bases, leaving 7 bases not matched to a gene.